This T cell receptor beta chain was documented in a study of blood T cell repertoires in COVID-19. This CDR3 is 11 amino acids long. Germline assignment: CDR1 SGHAT and CDR2 FQNNGV. V lost 5 bases, J lost 10 bases, and 11 bases lay in between. TCRdb's copy holds only in-frame clones and misses some; the assay was immunoSEQ multiplex PCR. The top ten clones hold approximately 4.9% of a sample with roughly 99,000 clones, about 90% of them seen once. The receptor was isolated from a man in his forties or fifties with active or convalescent COVID-19. Sequencing was carried out using peripheral blood. V gene TRBV11-2 combines with J gene TRBJ1-1; TRBD1 is a possible D gene (6 bases). CDR3 in DNA: TGTGCCAGCAGCCTGGACAGTGGAGCTTTCTTT. This codes for CASSLDSGAFF.